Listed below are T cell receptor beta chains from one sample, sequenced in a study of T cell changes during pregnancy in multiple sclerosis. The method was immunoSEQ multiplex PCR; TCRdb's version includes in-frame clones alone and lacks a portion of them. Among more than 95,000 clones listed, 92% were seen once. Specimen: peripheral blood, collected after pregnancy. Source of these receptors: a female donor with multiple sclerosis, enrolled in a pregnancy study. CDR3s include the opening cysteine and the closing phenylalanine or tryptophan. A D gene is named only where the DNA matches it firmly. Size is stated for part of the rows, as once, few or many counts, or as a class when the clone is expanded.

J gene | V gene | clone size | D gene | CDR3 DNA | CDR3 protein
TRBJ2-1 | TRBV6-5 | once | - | TGTGCCAGCAGTTACTCGACACCTACCTACAATGAGCAGTTCTTC | CASSYSTPTYNEQFF
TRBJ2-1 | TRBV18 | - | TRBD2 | TGTGCCAGCTCCCTCGGACTAGCGGGAGCGCGTGAGCAGTTCTTC | CASSLGLAGAREQFF
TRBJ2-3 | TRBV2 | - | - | TGTGCCAGCAGTGAAGGGAGAAGAGATACGCAGTATTTT | CASSEGRRDTQYF
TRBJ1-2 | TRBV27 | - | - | TGTGCCAGCATCCCTTCCTTCCGGGAGACTTATCCTCTTAACTATGGCTACACCTTC | CASIPSFRETYPLNYGYTF
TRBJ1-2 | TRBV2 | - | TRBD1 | TGTGCCAGCAGTCAGGACAGGGTGGCAGGCTACACCTTC | CASSQDRVAGYTF
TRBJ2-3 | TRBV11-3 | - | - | TGTGCCAGCAGCTTAGGACTGCGGACTTACACAGATACGCAGTATTTT | CASSLGLRTYTDTQYF
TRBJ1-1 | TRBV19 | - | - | TGTGCCAGTAGGGGGGGGGCCGCACAATTAAACACTGAAGCTTTCTTT | CASRGGAAQLNTEAFF
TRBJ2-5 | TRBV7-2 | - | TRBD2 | TGTGCCAGCAGCCTCGGGACTAGTCAAGAGACCCAGTACTTC | CASSLGTSQETQYF
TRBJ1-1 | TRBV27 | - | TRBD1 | TGTGCCAGCAGTAGGGACAGGGGAAACACTGAAGCTTTCTTT | CASSRDRGNTEAFF
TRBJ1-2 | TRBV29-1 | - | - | TGCAGCGTTGAAGAGGACAAGAATGGCTATGGCTACACCTTC | CSVEEDKNGYGYTF
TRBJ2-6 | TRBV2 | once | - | TGTGCCAGCAGTGTTCTGGAGGGTATGGCCAACGTCCTGACTTTC | CASSVLEGMANVLTF
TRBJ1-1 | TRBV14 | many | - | TGTGCCAGCACCCAGGTCTACGGAGGCACTGAAGCTTTCTTT | CASTQVYGGTEAFF
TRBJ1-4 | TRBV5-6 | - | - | TGTGCCAGCAGCTTGGCCGGGCGGAGCGGATCTGAAAAACTGTTTTTT | CASSLAGRSGSEKLFF
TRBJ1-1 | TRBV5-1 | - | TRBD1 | TGCGCCAGCAGCCAGTTGACAGGGGTTACTGAAGCTTTCTTT | CASSQLTGVTEAFF
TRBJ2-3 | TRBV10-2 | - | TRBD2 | TGCGCCAGCAGTGAGGAGCTAGCGGGAGGCACAGATACGCAGTATTTT | CASSEELAGGTDTQYF
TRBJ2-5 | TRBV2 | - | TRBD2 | TGTGCCAGCAGTCAGGGACTAGCTGGAGAGACCCAGTACTTC | CASSQGLAGETQYF
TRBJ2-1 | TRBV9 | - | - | TGTGCCAGCAGCGTAGAGGGGCTCGCGCGATACAATGAGCAGTTCTTC | CASSVEGLARYNEQFF
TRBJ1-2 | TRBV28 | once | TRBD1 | TGTGCCAGCAGCCAAGCATTCCTCACAACAGGGGACTATGGCTACACCTTC | CASSQAFLTTGDYGYTF
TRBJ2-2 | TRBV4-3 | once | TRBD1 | TGCGCCAGCAGCCCTGGGGCCAGGGGGCTGGCCGGGGAGCTGTTTTTT | CASSPGARGLAGELFF
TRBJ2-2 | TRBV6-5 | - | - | TGTGCCAGCAGTACGCAGGGGCCCGGGGAGCTGTTTTTT | CASSTQGPGELFF
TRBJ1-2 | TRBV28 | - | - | TGTGCCAGCAGATCAGATGGGAGGTATTATGGCTACACCTTC | CASRSDGRYYGYTF
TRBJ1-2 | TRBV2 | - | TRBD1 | TGTGCCAGCAGTCTGGACAGGGCGGACTATGGCTACACCTTC | CASSLDRADYGYTF